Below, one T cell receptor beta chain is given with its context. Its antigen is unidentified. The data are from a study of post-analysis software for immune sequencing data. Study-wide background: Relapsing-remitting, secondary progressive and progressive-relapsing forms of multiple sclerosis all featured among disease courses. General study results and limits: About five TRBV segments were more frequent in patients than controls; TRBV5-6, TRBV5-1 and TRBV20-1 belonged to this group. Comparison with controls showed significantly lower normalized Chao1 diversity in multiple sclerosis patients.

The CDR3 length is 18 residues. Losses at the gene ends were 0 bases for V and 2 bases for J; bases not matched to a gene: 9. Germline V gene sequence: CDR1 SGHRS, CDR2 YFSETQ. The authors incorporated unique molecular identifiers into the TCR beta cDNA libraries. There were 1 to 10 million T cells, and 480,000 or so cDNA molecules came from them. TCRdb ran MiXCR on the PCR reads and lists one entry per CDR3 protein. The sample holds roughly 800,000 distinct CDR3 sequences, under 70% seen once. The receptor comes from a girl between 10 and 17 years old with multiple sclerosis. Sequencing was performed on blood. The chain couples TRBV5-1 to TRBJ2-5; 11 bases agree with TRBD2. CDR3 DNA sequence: TGCGCCAGCAGCTTGGTGGGACTAGCGGCCGTCAGACAAGAGACCCAGTACTTC. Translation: CASSLVGLAAVRQETQYF.